This TCR beta chain was sequenced for a study of blood T cells in healthy people across ages. The wider study: About one barcoded beta molecule per two T cells was captured by template switching. Study-level findings and limits: Expanded clonotype changes were possibly confounded by unknown donor CMV status.

This clonotype was observed a handful of times. The antigen remains unidentified. The authors ran a second PCR of roughly 6 to 11 cycles using a sample-barcoded 5' primer and a J-beta primer mix. TCRdb redid the calling of the 5' RACE reads with MiXCR, one entry per CDR3 protein. The data show roughly 730,000 distinct CDR3 sequences, roughly three fifths seen once. The CDR3 length is 12 residues. V was cut by 5 bases and J by 7 bases, with 12 bases left in between. CDR1 and CDR2 (germline): SEHNR, FQNEAQ (reference sequence). Sequenced: blood. The rearrangement uses TRBV7-9 and TRBJ2-7; D not resolved. This TCR derives from a man aged 35-49 years in good health. Written as DNA, the CDR3 is TGTGCCAGCAGCCTTGGGCCAGTGGAGCAGTACTTC. Encoded protein: CASSLGPVEQYF.